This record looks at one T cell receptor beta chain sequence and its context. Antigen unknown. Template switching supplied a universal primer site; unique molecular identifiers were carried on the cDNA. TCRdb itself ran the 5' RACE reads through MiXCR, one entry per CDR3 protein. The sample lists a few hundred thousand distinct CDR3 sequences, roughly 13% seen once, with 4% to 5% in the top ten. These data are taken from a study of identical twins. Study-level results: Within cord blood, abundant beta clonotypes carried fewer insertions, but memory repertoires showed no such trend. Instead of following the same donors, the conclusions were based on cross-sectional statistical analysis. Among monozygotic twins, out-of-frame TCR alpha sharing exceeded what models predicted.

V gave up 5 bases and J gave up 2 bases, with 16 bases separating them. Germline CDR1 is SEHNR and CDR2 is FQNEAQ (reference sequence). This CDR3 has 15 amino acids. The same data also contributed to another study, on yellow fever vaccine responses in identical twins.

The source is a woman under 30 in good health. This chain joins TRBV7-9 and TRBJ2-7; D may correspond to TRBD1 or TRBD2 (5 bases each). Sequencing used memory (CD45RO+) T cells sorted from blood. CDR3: CASSTRRDGTYEQYF. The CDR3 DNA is TGTGCCAGCAGCACACGCCGGGACGGGACCTACGAGCAGTACTTC.